The TCR beta chain described here comes from a study of blood T cell repertoires in COVID-19. This study enrolled people aged roughly 18 to 90 from roughly 22 US geographic areas. There are 13 residues in the CDR3. Germline lookup yields CDR1 SGHAT and CDR2 FQNNGV. The J segment lost 5 bases and the V segment lost 5 bases, leaving 2 bases of the junction unmatched. Measured with immunoSEQ multiplex PCR; TCRdb has only the in-frame clones, and not every one. In the table there are about 250,000 clones, around 86% of which are singletons. The material sequenced was PBMCs or T cells enriched from blood (not recorded which). The chain links TRBV11-2 to TRBJ1-2; 10 positions match TRBD1. This clonotype was obtained from a man between 40 and 49 years old who had recovered from COVID-19. CDR3 amino acids: CASSGTGVYGYTF. The DNA of the CDR3 is TGTGCCAGCAGCGGGACAGGGGTGTATGGCTACACCTTC.